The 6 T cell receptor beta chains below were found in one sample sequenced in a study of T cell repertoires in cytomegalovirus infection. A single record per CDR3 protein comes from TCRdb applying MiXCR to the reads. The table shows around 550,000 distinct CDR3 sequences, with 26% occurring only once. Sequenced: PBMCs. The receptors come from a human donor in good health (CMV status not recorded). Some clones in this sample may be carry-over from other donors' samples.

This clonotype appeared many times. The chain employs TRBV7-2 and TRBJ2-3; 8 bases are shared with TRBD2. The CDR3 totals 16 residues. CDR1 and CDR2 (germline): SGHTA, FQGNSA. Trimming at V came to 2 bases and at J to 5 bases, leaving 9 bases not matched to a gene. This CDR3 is CASSLTAGGPRDTQYF. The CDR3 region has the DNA TGTGCCAGCAGCTTAACGGCGGGAGGACCTCGAGATACGCAGTATTTT.

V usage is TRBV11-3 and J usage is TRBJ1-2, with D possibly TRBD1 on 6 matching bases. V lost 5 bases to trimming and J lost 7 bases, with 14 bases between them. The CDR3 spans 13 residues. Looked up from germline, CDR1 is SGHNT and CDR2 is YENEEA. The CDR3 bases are TGTGCCAGCAGCCCCATCAGGGGTCCTGGCTACACCTTC. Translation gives CASSPIRGPGYTF.

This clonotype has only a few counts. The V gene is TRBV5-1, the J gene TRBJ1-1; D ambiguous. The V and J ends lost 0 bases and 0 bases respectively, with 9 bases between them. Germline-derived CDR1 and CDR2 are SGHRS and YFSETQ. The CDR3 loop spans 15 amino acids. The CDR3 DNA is TGCGCCAGCAGCTTGGGGCCGGATTTGAACACTGAAGCTTTCTTT. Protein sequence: CASSLGPDLNTEAFF.

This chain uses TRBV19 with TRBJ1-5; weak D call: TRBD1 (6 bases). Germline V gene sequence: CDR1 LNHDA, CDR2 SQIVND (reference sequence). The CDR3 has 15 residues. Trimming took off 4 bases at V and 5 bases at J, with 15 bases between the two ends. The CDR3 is CASSNTRPGDQPQHF. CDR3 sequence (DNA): TGTGCCAGTAGTAACACTCGACCAGGGGATCAGCCCCAGCATTTT.

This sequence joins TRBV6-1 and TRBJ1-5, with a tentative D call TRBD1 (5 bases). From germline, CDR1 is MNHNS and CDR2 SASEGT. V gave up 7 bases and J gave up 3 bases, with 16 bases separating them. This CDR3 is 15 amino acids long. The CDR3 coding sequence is TGTGCCAGCAAGGGGACCGACGGGTTCAATCAGCCCCAGCATTTT. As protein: CASKGTDGFNQPQHF.

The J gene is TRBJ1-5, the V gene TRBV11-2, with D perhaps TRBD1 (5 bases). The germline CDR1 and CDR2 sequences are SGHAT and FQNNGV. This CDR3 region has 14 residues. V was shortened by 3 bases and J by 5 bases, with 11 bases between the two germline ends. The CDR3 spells CASSFGTDYQPQHF. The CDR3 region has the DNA TGTGCCAGCAGCTTCGGGACCGACTATCAGCCCCAGCATTTT.